The 14 T cell receptor beta chains given below trace back to one sample, sequenced in a study of beta chain features in type 1 diabetes. Every isolated RNA sample was fully reverse transcribed, so sequencing captured expressed TCRB transcripts. Generated by immunoSEQ multiplex PCR, the TCRdb table keeps only in-frame clones and is missing some. The sample holds about 140,000 clones, approximately 10% seen once. Input material: central memory CD4+ T cells from blood. The source is a woman between 40 and 55 years old in good health.

This chain uses TRBV18 with TRBJ1-6; 7 positions match TRBD1. Germline CDR1 and CDR2: KGHSH and LQKENI. The CDR3 loop spans 15 amino acids. After removal of 8 bases from V and 7 bases from J, the junction contained 11 bases not matched to a gene. This CDR3 reads CASQNTGAGNSPLHF. Here the CDR3 DNA reads TGTGCCAGCCAAAATACAGGGGCAGGGAATTCACCCCTCCACTTT.

This clone came up a few times. The chain employs TRBV7-9 and TRBJ2-5; TRBD2 agrees at 8 bases. The CDR3 covers 14 residues. Germline lookup yields CDR1 SEHNR and CDR2 FQNEAQ (reference sequence). The V and J ends lost 8 bases and 1 base, in that order; junction bases with no gene match: 6. CDR3 sequence reads: CASSPGGAQETQYF. As DNA, the CDR3 is TGTGCCAGCTCCCCGGGGGGGGCCCAAGAGACCCAGTACTTC. Complete variable domain (other parts from reference TRBV7-9 and TRBJ2-5): DTGVSQNPRHKITKRGQNVTFRCDPISEHNRLYWYRQTLGQGPEFLTYFQNEAQLEKSRLLSDRFSAERPKGSFSTLEIQRTEQGDSAMYLCASSPGGAQETQYFGPGTRLLVL.

The rearrangement joins TRBV2 to TRBJ2-4; D might be TRBD2 (5 bases). CDR3 size: 11 residues. The V gene lost 3 bases and the J gene lost 13 bases, with 10 bases spanning the gap. Germline assignment: CDR1 SNHLY and CDR2 FYNNEI. The CDR3 bases are TGTGCCAGCAGTGAGGATAGCGACCAGTACTTC. Protein: CASSEDSDQYF.

This clone was picked up a small number of times. The gene calls are TRBV5-6 and TRBJ1-1; maybe TRBD1 (6 bases). Per the germline V gene, CDR1 is SGHDT and CDR2 is YYEEEE. This CDR3 has 12 residues. V lost 4 bases and J lost 11, with 15 bases in between. Here the CDR3 reads CASSKDRRKAFF. CDR3 DNA sequence: TGTGCCAGCAGCAAGGACAGAAGAAAGGCTTTCTTT.

The chain couples TRBV7-9 to TRBJ1-6; D is unresolved. With 5 bases removed from V and 5 bases from J, the gap between germline ends came to 16 bases. This CDR3 has 16 amino acids. Germline V gene data show CDR1 as SEHNR and CDR2 as FQNEAQ (reference sequence). The DNA of the CDR3 is TGTGCCAGCAGCGCAAACCCCTTCGCGGATAATTCACCCCTCCACTTT. This encodes CASSANPFADNSPLHF.

A few counts support this clone. The chain employs TRBV5-1 and TRBJ2-7; D is possibly TRBD2 (5 bases). Germline CDR1 reads SGHRS; CDR2 reads YFSETQ. The V and J ends lost 0 bases and 2 bases respectively, with 18 bases between them. The CDR3 sequence is 17 residues long. The CDR3 loop is CASSLEASGVQPYEQYF. CDR3 DNA: TGCGCCAGCAGCTTGGAGGCTTCCGGGGTCCAACCCTACGAGCAGTACTTC.

This clone was counted a few times. The genes are TRBV19 and TRBJ1-6; D call uncertain. The CDR3 runs 12 residues. CDR1 LNHDA and CDR2 SQIVND come from the germline V gene (reference sequence). Trimming took 5 bases from V and 5 from J, leaving 4 bases between them. The CDR3 bases are TGTGCCAGTAGTCATGATAATTCACCCCTCCACTTT. This codes for CASSHDNSPLHF. The variable domain in full, completed from reference TRBV19 and TRBJ1-6, reads DGGITQSPKYLFRKEGQNVTLSCEQNLNHDAMYWYRQDPGQGLRLIYYSQIVNDFQKGDIAEGYSVSREKKESFPLTVTSAQKNPTAFYLCASSHDNSPLHFGNGTRLTVT.

V gene TRBV6-5 combines with J gene TRBJ2-7; 7 bases are shared with TRBD2. Germline CDR1 is MNHEY and CDR2 is SVGAGI. The CDR3 consists of 13 residues. Trimming removed 5 bases from V and 2 bases from J; junction bases left unmatched: 3. The CDR3 nucleotides read TGTGCCAGCAGTAGCGGGGAAGCCTACGAGCAGTACTTC. Protein sequence: CASSSGEAYEQYF.

The chain is built from TRBV21-1 and TRBJ2-7; the table's D call of TRBD1 was not tested on the DNA. TRBV21-1 has pseudogene status. This CDR3 has 16 amino acids. The CDR3, as DNA: TGTGCCAGCAGCAAGGGTACGGGACAGGCACCCTACGAGCAGTACTTC. Its translation: CASSKGTGQAPYEQYF.

The chain has TRBV5-4 and TRBJ2-3; the match to TRBD2 covers 12 bases. Germline CDR1 and CDR2: SGHNT and YYREEE (reference sequence). The CDR3 runs 15 residues. The J segment lost 6 bases and the V segment lost 4 bases, leaving 6 bases of the junction unmatched. This CDR3 reads CASSRTSGEADTQYF. CDR3 DNA sequence: TGTGCCAGCAGCCGGACTAGCGGGGAAGCTGATACGCAGTATTTT.

The chain combines TRBV9 with TRBJ2-5; 9 bases align to TRBD2. The V gene end was trimmed by 0 bases and the J gene end by 4 bases; junction bases not matched to a gene: 10. The length of the CDR3 is 17 residues. The germline V gene has CDR1 SGDLS and CDR2 YYNGEE. CDR3 protein: CASSVAGTSKLGETQYF. The CDR3, as DNA: TGTGCCAGCAGCGTAGCTGGGACTAGCAAACTTGGAGAGACCCAGTACTTC.

The chain uses TRBV7-2 and TRBJ1-2, with D perhaps TRBD1 (6 bases). Trimming pared 1 base from V and 8 bases from J, leaving 14 bases between. The CDR3 has 14 residues. Germline V gene lookup returns CDR1 SGHTA and CDR2 FQGNSA. CDR3 bases: TGTGCCAGCAGCTTAGGGCCAGGGGATTTAGGCTACACCTTC. Protein product: CASSLGPGDLGYTF.

This chain links TRBV5-1 with TRBJ1-1; possible D gene TRBD1, 6 bases. Trimming removed 0 bases at V and 1 base at J, with 10 bases between. The CDR3 loop spans 15 amino acids. Germline CDR1 and CDR2: SGHRS and YFSETQ. The CDR3 region is CASSLGGQRNTEAFF. In DNA, the CDR3 is TGCGCCAGCAGCTTGGGAGGACAGAGGAACACTGAAGCTTTCTTT.

This clone was detected many times. The V and J genes are TRBV19 and TRBJ2-7, with 9 bases fitting TRBD1. Trimming removed 4 bases from V and 0 bases from J; junction bases left unmatched: 13. The CDR3 runs 18 residues. CDR1 is LNHDA and CDR2 is SQIVND in the germline V gene (reference sequence). DNA of the CDR3: TGTGCCAGTAGTAAAACAACCATTTGGGACAGGGACTCCTACGAGCAGTACTTC. Encoded protein: CASSKTTIWDRDSYEQYF.